The entry below gives a single T cell receptor beta chain sequence along with its context. What it recognizes is unknown. Primed by a sample-barcoded 5' primer and a J-beta primer mix, a second PCR proceeded for roughly 6 to 12 cycles. TCRdb re-called the 5' RACE reads through MiXCR, storing one row per CDR3 protein. Found here are some 1.6 million distinct CDR3 sequences, almost 35% of them singletons; the top ten hold about 11%. V was pared by 2 bases and J by 8 bases, with 9 bases between. Germline V gene data show CDR1 as KGHDR and CDR2 as SFDVKD. CDR3 length: 13 residues. The sample is drawn from a study of blood T cells in healthy people across ages. The wider study: Roughly one uniquely barcoded beta molecule per two T cells was captured.

Study conclusions and caveats: Naive T cell percentage and TCR beta diversity correlated strongly.

The sequenced sample consisted of blood. The V call is TRBV24-1, the J call TRBJ2-1, with TRBD1 as a possible D gene (5 bases). The TCR originated in a woman aged 25 to 39 in good health. CDR3 coding DNA: TGTGCCACCAGTGATTGGGGCAGGGATGAGCAGTTCTTC. Residues: CATSDWGRDEQFF.